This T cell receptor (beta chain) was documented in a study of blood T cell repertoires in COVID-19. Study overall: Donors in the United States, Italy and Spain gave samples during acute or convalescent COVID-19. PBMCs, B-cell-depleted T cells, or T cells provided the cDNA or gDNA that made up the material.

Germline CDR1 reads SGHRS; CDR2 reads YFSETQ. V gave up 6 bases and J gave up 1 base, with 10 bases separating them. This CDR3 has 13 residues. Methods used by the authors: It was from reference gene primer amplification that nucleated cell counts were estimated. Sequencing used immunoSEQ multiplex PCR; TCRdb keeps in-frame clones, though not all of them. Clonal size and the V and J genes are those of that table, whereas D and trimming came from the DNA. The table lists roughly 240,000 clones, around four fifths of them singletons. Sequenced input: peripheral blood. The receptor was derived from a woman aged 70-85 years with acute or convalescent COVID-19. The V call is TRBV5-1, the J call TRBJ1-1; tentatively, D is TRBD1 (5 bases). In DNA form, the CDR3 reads TGCGCCAGCAAATTCGACAGGAACACTGAAGCTTTCTTT. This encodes CASKFDRNTEAFF.